This record looks at one T cell receptor beta chain sequence and its context. Clones were sequenced by immunoSEQ multiplex PCR, and TCRdb holds only the in-frame ones, with some missing. The sample records 65,000 to 85,000 clones, around 83% being singletons. The record originates from a study of OX40 agonist ivuxolimab in advanced cancers. The germline V gene encodes CDR1 SNHLY and CDR2 FYNNEI. The CDR3 length is 15 residues. The germline V and J ends were trimmed by 6 bases and 2 bases, with 14 bases remaining between them. Source: CD4+ or CD8+ T cells sorted from blood, taken in a trial of the OX40 agonist ivuxolimab. The TCR comes from an adult with an advanced solid tumor such as melanoma, head and neck, liver or kidney cancer. The J gene is TRBJ2-1, the V gene TRBV2; tentatively, D is TRBD1 (6 bases). CDR3 region: CASSGGQSTYNEQFF. The CDR3 DNA reads TGTGCCAGCAGCGGCGGACAGTCGACCTACAATGAGCAGTTCTTC. Complete variable domain (other parts from reference TRBV2 and TRBJ2-1): EPEVTQTPSHQVTQMGQEVILRCVPISNHLYFYWYRQILGQKVEFLVSFYNNEISEKSEIFDDQFSVERPDGSNFTLKIRSTKLEDSAMYFCASSGGQSTYNEQFFGPGTRLTVL.